This T cell receptor beta chain is drawn from a study of shared clonotypes between healthy human individuals. The overall study: The composition of the donors was a couple of women and a few men aged 18 to 49. Whole-study results and caveats: In the sorted subsets, rarefaction showed sequencing was incomplete despite large depth.

Sequenced by immunoSEQ multiplex PCR; TCRdb stores in-frame clones only, minus some. The sample contains some 2,000,000 clones, 85% to 95% of which appear only once. Concerning this clone: What it binds is not known.

The split of CD4+ cells yielded CD45RA+ naive and CD45RA-negative memory subsets. The germline gives CDR1 SGHTA, CDR2 FQGNSA. V dropped 7 bases and J dropped 3 bases, with 13 bases sitting between them. The CDR3 is made up of 13 amino acids. This TCR was sampled from a man between 18 and 29 years old in good health. The chain couples TRBV7-2 to TRBJ2-7, with a weak D call TRBD2 (7 bases). The sample taken for sequencing was naive CD4+ T cells sorted from blood. Regarding subset: CD45RA+ positively selected. In nucleotides, the CDR3 is TGTGCCAGCAAGAGGGGGGGAGACTACGAGCAGTACTTC. Translation gives CASKRGGDYEQYF.